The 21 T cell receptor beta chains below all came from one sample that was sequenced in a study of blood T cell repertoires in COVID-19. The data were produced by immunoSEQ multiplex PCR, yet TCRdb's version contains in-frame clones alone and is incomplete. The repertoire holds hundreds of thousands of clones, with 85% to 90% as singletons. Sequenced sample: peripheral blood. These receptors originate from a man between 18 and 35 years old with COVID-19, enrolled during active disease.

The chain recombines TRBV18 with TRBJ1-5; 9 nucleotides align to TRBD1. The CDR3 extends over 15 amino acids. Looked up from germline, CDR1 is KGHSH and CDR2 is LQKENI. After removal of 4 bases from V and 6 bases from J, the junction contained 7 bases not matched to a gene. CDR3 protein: CASSLGQGQGQPQHF. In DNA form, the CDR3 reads TGTGCCAGCTCACTAGGACAGGGGCAGGGTCAGCCCCAGCATTTT.

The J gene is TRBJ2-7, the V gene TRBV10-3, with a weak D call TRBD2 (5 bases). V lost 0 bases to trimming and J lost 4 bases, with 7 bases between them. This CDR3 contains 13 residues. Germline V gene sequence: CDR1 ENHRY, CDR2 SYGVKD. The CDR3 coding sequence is TGTGCCATCAGTGAGTCCCGAGGGTACGAGCAGTACTTC. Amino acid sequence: CAISESRGYEQYF.

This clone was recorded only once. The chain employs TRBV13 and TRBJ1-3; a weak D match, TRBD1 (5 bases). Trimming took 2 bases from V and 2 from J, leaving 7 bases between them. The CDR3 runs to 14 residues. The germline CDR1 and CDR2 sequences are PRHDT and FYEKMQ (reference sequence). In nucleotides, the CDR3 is TGTGCCAGCAGCTTACAAGGGGCTGGAAACACCATATATTTT. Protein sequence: CASSLQGAGNTIYF.

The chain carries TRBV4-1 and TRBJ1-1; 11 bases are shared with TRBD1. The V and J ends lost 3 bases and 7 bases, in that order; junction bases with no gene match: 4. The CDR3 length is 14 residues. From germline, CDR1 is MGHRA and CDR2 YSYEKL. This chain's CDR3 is CASSQGQGEIEAFF. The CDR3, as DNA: TGCGCCAGCAGCCAGGGACAGGGGGAAATTGAAGCTTTCTTT.

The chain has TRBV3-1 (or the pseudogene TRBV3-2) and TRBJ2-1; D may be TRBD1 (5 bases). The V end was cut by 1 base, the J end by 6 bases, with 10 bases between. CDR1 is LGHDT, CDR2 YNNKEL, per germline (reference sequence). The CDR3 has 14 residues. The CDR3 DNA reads TGTGCCAGCAGCCAAGGAGGAACAGGCAATGAGCAGTTCTTC. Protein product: CASSQGGTGNEQFF.

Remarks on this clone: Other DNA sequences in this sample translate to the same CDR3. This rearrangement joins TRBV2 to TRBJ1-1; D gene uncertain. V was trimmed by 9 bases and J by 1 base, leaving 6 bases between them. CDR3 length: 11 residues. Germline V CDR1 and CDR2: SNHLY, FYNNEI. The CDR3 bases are TGTGCCAGTCCGGGGAACACTGAAGCTTTCTTT. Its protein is CASPGNTEAFF.

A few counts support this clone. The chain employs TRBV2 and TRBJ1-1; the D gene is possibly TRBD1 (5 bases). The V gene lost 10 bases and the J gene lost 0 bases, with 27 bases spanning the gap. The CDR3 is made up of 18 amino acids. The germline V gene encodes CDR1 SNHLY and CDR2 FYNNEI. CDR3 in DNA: TGTGCCATCCCCTCAAAGGTGACAGCATTACAAATGAACACTGAAGCTTTCTTT. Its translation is CAIPSKVTALQMNTEAFF.

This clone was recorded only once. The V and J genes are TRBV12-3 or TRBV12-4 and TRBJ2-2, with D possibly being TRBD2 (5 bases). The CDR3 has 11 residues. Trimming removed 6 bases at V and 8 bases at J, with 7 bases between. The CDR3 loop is CASSRGGELFF. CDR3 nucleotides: TGTGCCAGCAGCCGGGGTGGGGAGCTGTTTTTT.

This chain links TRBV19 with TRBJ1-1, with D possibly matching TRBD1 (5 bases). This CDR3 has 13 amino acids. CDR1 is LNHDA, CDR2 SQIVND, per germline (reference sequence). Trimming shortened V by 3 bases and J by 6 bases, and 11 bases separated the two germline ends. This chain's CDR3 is CASSIMGGAEAFF. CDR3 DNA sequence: TGTGCCAGTAGTATTATGGGAGGGGCTGAAGCTTTCTTT.

The CDR3 nucleotides read TGTGCCACCAGCAGAGATACGGGGAACACTGAAGCTTTCTTT. This codes for CATSRDTGNTEAFF. V and J are TRBV15 and TRBJ1-1; D gene uncertain. The V end was cut by 0 bases, the J end by 1 base, with 6 bases between. The CDR3 totals 14 residues. Germline-derived CDR1 and CDR2 are LNHNV and YYDKDF (reference sequence).

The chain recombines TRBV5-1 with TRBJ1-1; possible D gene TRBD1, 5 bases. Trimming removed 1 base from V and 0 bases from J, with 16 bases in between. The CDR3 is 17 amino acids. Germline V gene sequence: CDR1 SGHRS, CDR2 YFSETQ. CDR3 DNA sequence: TGCGCCAGCAGCTTGTCCGTATCAGGGCCGATGAACACTGAAGCTTTCTTT. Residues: CASSLSVSGPMNTEAFF.

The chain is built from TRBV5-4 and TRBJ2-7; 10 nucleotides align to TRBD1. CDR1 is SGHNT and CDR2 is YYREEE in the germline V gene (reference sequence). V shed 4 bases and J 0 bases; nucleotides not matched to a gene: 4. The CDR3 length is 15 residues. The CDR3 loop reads CASSPRQGASYEQYF. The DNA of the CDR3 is TGTGCCAGCAGCCCACGACAGGGGGCCTCCTACGAGCAGTACTTC. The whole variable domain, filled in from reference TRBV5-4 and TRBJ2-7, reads ETGVTQSPTHLIKTRGQQVTLRCSSQSGHNTVSWYQQALGQGPQFIFQYYREEENGRGNFPPRFSGLQFPNYSSELNVNALELDDSALYLCASSPRQGASYEQYFGPGTRLTVT.

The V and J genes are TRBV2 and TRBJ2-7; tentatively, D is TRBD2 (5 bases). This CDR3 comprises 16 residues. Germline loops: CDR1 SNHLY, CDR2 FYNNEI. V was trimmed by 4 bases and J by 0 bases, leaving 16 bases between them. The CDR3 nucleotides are TGTGCCAGCAGTGGGACTTGGACGTTTAGCTCCTACGAGCAGTACTTC. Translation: CASSGTWTFSSYEQYF.

CDR3 sequence (DNA): TGTGCCAGCAGTGAAATTGGGCGGGCAACTAATGAAAAACTGTTTTTT. This translates into CASSEIGRATNEKLFF. V gene TRBV2 combines with J gene TRBJ1-4; D uncertain. Germline CDR1 reads SNHLY; CDR2 reads FYNNEI. V was shortened by 2 bases and J by 0 bases, with 10 bases between the two germline ends. This CDR3 has 16 amino acids.

This chain's CDR3 is CASSGGWQGKSNSPLHF. In DNA, the CDR3 is TGTGCCAGCAGTGGTGGTTGGCAGGGCAAATCTAATTCACCCCTCCACTTT. This chain connects TRBV2 to TRBJ1-6; D may be TRBD1 (5 bases). The CDR3 covers 17 residues. V lost 4 bases to trimming and J lost 6 bases, with 19 bases between them. The germline CDR1 and CDR2 sequences are SNHLY and FYNNEI. The full variable domain, completed using reference TRBV2 and TRBJ1-6, is EPEVTQTPSHQVTQMGQEVILRCVPISNHLYFYWYRQILGQKVEFLVSFYNNEISEKSEIFDDQFSVERPDGSNFTLKIRSTKLEDSAMYFCASSGGWQGKSNSPLHFGNGTRLTVT.

CDR3 bases: TGTGCCAGCAGTCCCGGGACTAGCGGGGGGTTTCGAGAGACCCAGTACTTC. Encoded protein: CASSPGTSGGFRETQYF. The chain links TRBV2 to TRBJ2-5; 15 bases line up with TRBD2. This CDR3 has 17 residues. The ends lost 5 bases at V and 4 bases at J; junction bases unmatched: 8. CDR1 and CDR2 (germline): SNHLY, FYNNEI.

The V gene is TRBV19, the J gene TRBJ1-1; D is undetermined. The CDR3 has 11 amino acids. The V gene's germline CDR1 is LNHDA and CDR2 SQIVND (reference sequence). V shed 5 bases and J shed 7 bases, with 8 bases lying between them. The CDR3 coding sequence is TGTGCCAGTAGTTATATCTATGAAGCTTTCTTT. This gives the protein CASSYIYEAFF.

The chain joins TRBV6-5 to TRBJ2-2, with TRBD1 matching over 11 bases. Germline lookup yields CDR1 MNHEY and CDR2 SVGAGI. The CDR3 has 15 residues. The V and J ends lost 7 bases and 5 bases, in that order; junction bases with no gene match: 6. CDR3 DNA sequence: TGTGCCAGCATTCCGGACAGGGGGCTGACCGGGGAGCTGTTTTTT. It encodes CASIPDRGLTGELFF.

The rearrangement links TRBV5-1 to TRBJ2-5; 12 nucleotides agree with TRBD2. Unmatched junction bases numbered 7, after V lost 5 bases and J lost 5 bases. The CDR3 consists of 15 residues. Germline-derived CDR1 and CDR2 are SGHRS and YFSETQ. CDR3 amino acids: CASRPTSGSWETQYF. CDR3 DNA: TGCGCCAGCAGACCGACTAGCGGGAGCTGGGAGACCCAGTACTTC.

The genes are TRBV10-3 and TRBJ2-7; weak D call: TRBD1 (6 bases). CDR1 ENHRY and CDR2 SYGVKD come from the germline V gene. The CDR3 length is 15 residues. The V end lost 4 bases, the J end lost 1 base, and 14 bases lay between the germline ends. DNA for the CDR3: TGTGCCATCAGTGGGAAGGACAGCCTTTCCTACGAGCAGTACTTC. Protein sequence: CAISGKDSLSYEQYF.

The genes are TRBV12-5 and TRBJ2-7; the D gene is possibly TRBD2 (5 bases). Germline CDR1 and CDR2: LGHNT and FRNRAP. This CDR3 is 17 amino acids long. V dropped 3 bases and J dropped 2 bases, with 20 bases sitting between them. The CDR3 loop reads CASGFWTLGDATYEQYF. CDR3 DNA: TGTGCTAGTGGTTTTTGGACTCTGGGAGATGCAACCTACGAGCAGTACTTC.